The 21 T cell receptor beta chains in this list originate from one sample, sequenced in a study of T cell responses to AZD1222 COVID-19 vaccine. The repertoire was sequenced with immunoSEQ multiplex PCR; TCRdb's copy has only in-frame clones and lacks some. Here the sample spans under 35,000 clones, approximately 90% being singletons. The sample in question was peripheral blood, obtained 28 days after the second AZD1222 dose. The receptors originated from an adult who received the AZD1222 COVID-19 vaccine.

This clone showed up just once. The chain carries TRBV4-3 and TRBJ2-7; 7 bases agree with TRBD2. The germline CDR1 and CDR2 sequences are LGHNA and YSLEER. Trimming at V came to 4 bases and at J to 1 base, leaving 7 bases not matched to a gene. This CDR3 spans 15 amino acids. The CDR3: CASSRSTGGSYEQYF. CDR3 DNA: TGCGCCAGCAGCCGGTCCACGGGGGGTTCCTACGAGCAGTACTTC.

This chain connects TRBV28 to TRBJ1-2; 7 bases align to TRBD1. The CDR3 has 15 amino acids. The germline CDR1 and CDR2 sequences are MDHEN and SYDVKM. V was pared by 5 bases and J by 8 bases, with 14 bases of the junction left unmatched. The DNA of the CDR3 is TGTGCCAGCAGTCTAGGGTCGAACAGGGGACAAGGCTACACCTTC. It is translated as CASSLGSNRGQGYTF.

J is TRBJ2-1 and V is TRBV29-1, with D unresolved. The V gene's germline CDR1 is SQVTM and CDR2 ANQGSEA. The length of the CDR3 is 12 residues. In DNA form, the CDR3 reads TGCAGAGTAGGATTCCCGACCGGTGAGCAGTTCTTC. Translating it yields CRVGFPTGEQFF.

Comment on this clone: Other DNA sequences within the sample encode an identical CDR3. This chain joins TRBV2 and TRBJ2-2, with no clear D. Trimming pared 4 bases from V and 3 bases from J, leaving 3 bases between. The CDR3 covers 12 residues. The germline gives CDR1 SNHLY, CDR2 FYNNEI. The CDR3 DNA reads TGTGCCAGCAGTGGCGACACCGGGGAGCTGTTTTTT. Its protein product is CASSGDTGELFF.

This chain uses TRBV7-8 with TRBJ2-2, with D perhaps matching TRBD2 (5 bases). The germline gives CDR1 SGHVS, CDR2 FQNEAQ. This CDR3 is built from 13 residues. V was trimmed by 1 base and J by 5 bases, leaving 5 bases between them. The CDR3: CASSLGETGELFF. The CDR3 region has the DNA TGTGCCAGCAGCTTAGGGGAGACCGGGGAGCTGTTTTTT. Full variable domain (remainder filled in from reference TRBV7-8 and TRBJ2-2): GAGVSQSPRYKVAKRGQDVALRCDPISGHVSLFWYQQALGQGPEFLTYFQNEAQLDKSGLPSDRFFAERPEGSVSTLKIQRTQQEDSAVYLCASSLGETGELFFGEGSRLTVL.

This chain connects TRBV18 to TRBJ2-7; 8 nucleotides line up with TRBD1. With V trimmed by 5 bases and J by 1 base, 4 bases remained unmatched. The germline gives CDR1 KGHSH, CDR2 LQKENI. The CDR3 is made up of 14 amino acids. In DNA form, the CDR3 reads TGTGCCAGCTCATCTACAGGGGGATCCTACGAGCAGTACTTC. Translating gives CASSSTGGSYEQYF.

This rearrangement joins TRBV21-1 to TRBJ2-4. TRBV21-1 is marked as a pseudogene. The CDR3 loop spans 13 amino acids. DNA for the CDR3: TGTGCCAGCAGTCGGGCTTACAAGAACATTCAGTACTTC. Encoded protein: CASSRAYKNIQYF.

The genes are TRBV18 and TRBJ2-1; 10 bases line up with TRBD2. V lost 3 bases to trimming and J lost 4 bases; unmatched junction nucleotides: 3. The length of the CDR3 is 15 residues. CDR1 is KGHSH, CDR2 LQKENI, per germline. CDR3 protein: CASSPLAGEYNEQFF. The DNA for the CDR3 is TGTGCCAGCTCACCCCTAGCGGGAGAATACAATGAGCAGTTCTTC.

V and J are TRBV14 and TRBJ1-2; D is unresolved. The length of the CDR3 is 13 residues. Trimming took 3 bases from V and 7 from J, leaving 12 bases between them. The germline V gene has CDR1 SGHDN and CDR2 FVKESK. The CDR3 DNA reads TGTGCCAGCAGCCAGGAAAGATACTCTGGCTACACCTTC. Translated: CASSQERYSGYTF.

The rearrangement joins TRBV4-1 to TRBJ1-6; D ambiguous. The CDR3 has 12 residues. Per germline, CDR1 MGHRA and CDR2 YSYEKL. Between the trimmed V and J ends, which lost 3 bases and 10 bases, there was a span of 7 bases. CDR3 in amino acids: CASSQSRSPLHF. The CDR3 bases are TGCGCCAGCAGCCAGAGTAGGTCACCCCTCCACTTT.

This clone has a single count. V and J are TRBV6-1 and TRBJ2-7, with D unclear. CDR3 length: 14 residues. Germline V gene data show CDR1 as MNHNS and CDR2 as SASEGT. The ends were cut back, 6 bases at V and 2 bases at J, with 14 bases in the middle. The CDR3 DNA follows: TGTGCCAGCAGAACCCGGGCCGACACCTACGAGCAGTACTTC. This gives the protein CASRTRADTYEQYF.

The genes are TRBV7-3 and TRBJ1-1; weak D call: TRBD1 (5 bases). V lost 6 bases and J 3 bases, leaving 20 bases between the germline ends. CDR1 and CDR2 from the germline V gene are SGHTA and FQGTGA. This CDR3 has 16 residues. In nucleotides, the CDR3 is TGTGCCAGCAGTACAGGTGGTACCCCCAAATACACTGAAGCTTTCTTT. Translation gives CASSTGGTPKYTEAFF.

The chain employs TRBV2 and TRBJ1-1; tentative D call: TRBD1 (6 bases). V lost 8 bases and J lost 5, with 15 bases in between. Per the germline V gene, CDR1 is SNHLY and CDR2 is FYNNEI. The CDR3 extends over 13 amino acids. The CDR3 reads CASYGDTWTEAFF. CDR3 in DNA: TGTGCCAGCTATGGGGACACTTGGACTGAAGCTTTCTTT.

This CDR3 reads CASSAVPASVAFF. DNA of the CDR3: TGTGCCAGCAGCGCGGTACCAGCCAGCGTAGCTTTCTTT. The V gene is TRBV9, the J gene TRBJ1-1; D not resolved. V lost 3 bases, J lost 10 bases, and 16 bases lay in between. This CDR3 is built from 13 residues. Germline CDR1 reads SGDLS; CDR2 reads YYNGEE.

In this sample, this clone turned up a few times. The chain links TRBV6-4 to TRBJ2-3; D tentatively reads TRBD1 or TRBD2 (5 bases each). CDR1 is MRHNA, CDR2 SNTAGT, per germline. V was clipped by 5 bases and J by 5 bases, with 14 bases between them. The CDR3 sequence is 14 residues long. The CDR3 region has the DNA TGTGCCAGCAGTAGGGGACCGGGGATAGATACGCAGTATTTT. Translated, it gives CASSRGPGIDTQYF.

Notes on this clone: One end of the junction varies from germline; a read error may be responsible. The V and J genes are TRBV9 and TRBJ2-2; D uncertain. Looked up from germline, CDR1 is SGDLS and CDR2 is YYNGEE. The CDR3 runs to 14 residues. The CDR3 bases are TGTGCCAGCAGCGTTTTGTCAGACACCGGAGAGCTGTTTTTT. This sequence encodes CASSVLSDTGELFF.

The rearrangement joins TRBV9 to TRBJ1-6; 7 bases map to TRBD1. The length of the CDR3 is 18 residues. Trimming cost V 4 bases and J 0 bases; bases outside gene matches: 10. From germline, CDR1 is SGDLS and CDR2 YYNGEE. CDR3 amino acids: CASSMGQTKSSYNSPLHF. In nucleotides, the CDR3 is TGTGCCAGCAGCATGGGACAGACAAAGAGCTCCTATAATTCACCCCTCCACTTT.

This clone was observed a few times. The chain carries TRBV7-2 and TRBJ2-5; 12 bases map to TRBD1. From germline, CDR1 is SGHTA and CDR2 FQGNSA. The length of the CDR3 is 16 residues. V trimming: 2 bases; J trimming: 5 bases; junction bases outside the gene matches: 6. The CDR3 bases are TGTGCCAGCAGCTTACAGGGACAGGGGGCCTGGGAGACCCAGTACTTC. Translated: CASSLQGQGAWETQYF.

The rearrangement uses TRBV19 and TRBJ1-2; D perhaps matches TRBD1 (6 bases). Deletions cut 4 bases from V and 4 bases from J, with 22 bases between. Germline V gives CDR1 LNHDA, CDR2 SQIVND (reference sequence). The CDR3 runs to 17 residues. The CDR3 protein is CASSTVTGFRGAYGYTF. The CDR3 nucleotides are TGTGCCAGTAGTACTGTAACTGGGTTCAGGGGCGCCTATGGCTACACCTTC.

V usage is TRBV2 and J usage is TRBJ1-2; 7 bases line up with TRBD1. The CDR3 covers 14 residues. The V and J ends lost 7 bases and 2 bases, in that order; junction bases with no gene match: 7. Germline CDR1 reads SNHLY; CDR2 reads FYNNEI. CDR3 sequence: CASTRQGSNYGYTF. DNA of the CDR3: TGTGCCAGCACCAGACAGGGTTCGAACTATGGCTACACCTTC.

This clone was seen just once. The genes are TRBV7-2 and TRBJ1-1, with D unclear. V was cut by 3 bases and J by 5 bases, with 13 bases left in between. The V gene's germline CDR1 is SGHTA and CDR2 FQGNSA. This CDR3 has 14 residues. The CDR3 here is CASSLRWVQTEAFF. DNA of the CDR3: TGTGCCAGCAGCTTGAGGTGGGTACAGACTGAAGCTTTCTTT.